The table lists the clone carrying this TCR beta chain with a few counts. Its antigen remains unidentified. This sample is part of a study of T cell repertoires in cytomegalovirus infection. Notes on the study in general: Across the ex vivo response, the dominant clonotypes were HLA-C-restricted CMV-specific TCR beta clonotypes.

In TCRdb, the reads were re-called with MiXCR into one record per CDR3 protein. The table records nearly 700,000 distinct CDR3 sequences, about 30% of them present only once. Sequenced here: cultured PBMCs, sampled from culture after CMV antigen stimulation. The sequence was collected from a human donor in good health (CMV status not recorded). Some clones in this sample may be carry-over from other donors' samples.

The CDR3, as DNA: TGTGCCAGCGTGGGGGCGGAGAGCTCCTACAATGAGCAGTTCTTC. It is translated as CASVGAESSYNEQFF. This rearrangement joins TRBV2 to TRBJ2-1, with TRBD1 as a possible D gene (6 bases). Germline CDR1 is SNHLY and CDR2 is FYNNEI. The germline V and J ends were trimmed by 8 bases and 0 bases, with 14 bases remaining between them. CDR3 length: 15 residues.